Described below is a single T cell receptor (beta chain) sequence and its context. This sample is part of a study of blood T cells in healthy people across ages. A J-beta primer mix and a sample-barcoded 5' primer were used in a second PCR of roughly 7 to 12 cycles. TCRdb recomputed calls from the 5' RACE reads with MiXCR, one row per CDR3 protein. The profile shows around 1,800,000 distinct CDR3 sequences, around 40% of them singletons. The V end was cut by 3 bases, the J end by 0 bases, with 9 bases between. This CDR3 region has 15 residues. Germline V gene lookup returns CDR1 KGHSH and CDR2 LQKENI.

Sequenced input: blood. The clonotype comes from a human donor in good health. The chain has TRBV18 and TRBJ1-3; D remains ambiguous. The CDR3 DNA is TGTGCCAGCTCACCGGAAGGGAGCTCTGGAAACACCATATATTTT. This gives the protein CASSPEGSSGNTIYF. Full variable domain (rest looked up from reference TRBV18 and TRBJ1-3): NAGVMQNPRHLVRRRGQEARLRCSPMKGHSHVYWYRQLPEEGLKFMVYLQKENIIDESGMPKERFSAEFPKEGPSILRIQQVVRGDSAAYFCASSPEGSSGNTIYFGEGSWLTVV.